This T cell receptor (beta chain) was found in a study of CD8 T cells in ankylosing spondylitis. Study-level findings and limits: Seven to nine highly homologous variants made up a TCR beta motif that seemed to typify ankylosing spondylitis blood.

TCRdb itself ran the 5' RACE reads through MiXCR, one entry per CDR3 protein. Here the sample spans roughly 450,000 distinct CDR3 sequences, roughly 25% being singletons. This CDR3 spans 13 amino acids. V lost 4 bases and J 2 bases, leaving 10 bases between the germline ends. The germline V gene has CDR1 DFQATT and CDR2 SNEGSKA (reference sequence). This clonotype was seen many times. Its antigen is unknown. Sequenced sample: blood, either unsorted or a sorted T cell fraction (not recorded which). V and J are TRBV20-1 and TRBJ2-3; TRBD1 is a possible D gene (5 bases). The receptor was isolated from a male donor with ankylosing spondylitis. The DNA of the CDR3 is TGCAGTGCTACTGACAGACACACAGATACGCAGTATTTT. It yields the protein CSATDRHTDTQYF.